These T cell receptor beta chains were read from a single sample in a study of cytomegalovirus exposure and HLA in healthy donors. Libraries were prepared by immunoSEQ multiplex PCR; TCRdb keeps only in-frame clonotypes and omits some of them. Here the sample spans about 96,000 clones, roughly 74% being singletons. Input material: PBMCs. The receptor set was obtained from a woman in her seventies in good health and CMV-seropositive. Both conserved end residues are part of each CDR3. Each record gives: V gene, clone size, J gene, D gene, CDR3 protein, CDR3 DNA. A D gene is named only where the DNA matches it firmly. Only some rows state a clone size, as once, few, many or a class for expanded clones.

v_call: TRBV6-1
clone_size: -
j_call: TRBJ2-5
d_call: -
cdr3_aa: CASSERGTYGRETQYF
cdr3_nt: TGTGCCAGCAGTGAACGGGGGACGTACGGCCGAGAGACCCAGTACTTC

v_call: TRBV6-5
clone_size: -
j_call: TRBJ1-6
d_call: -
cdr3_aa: CASAGGGSMVALHF
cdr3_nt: TGTGCCAGTGCTGGGGGGGGGTCCATGGTGGCCCTCCACTTT

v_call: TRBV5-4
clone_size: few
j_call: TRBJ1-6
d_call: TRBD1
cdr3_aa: CASSLGTGNNSPLHF
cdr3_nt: TGTGCCAGCAGCTTGGGGACAGGGAATAATTCACCCCTCCACTTT

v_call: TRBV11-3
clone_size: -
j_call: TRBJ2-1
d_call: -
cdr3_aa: CASSLGEGAGGEQFF
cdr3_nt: TGTGCCAGCAGCTTAGGCGAGGGAGCCGGTGGGGAGCAGTTCTTC

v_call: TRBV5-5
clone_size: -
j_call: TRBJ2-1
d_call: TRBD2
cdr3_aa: CASSWSGGSSYNEQFF
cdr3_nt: TGTGCCAGCAGCTGGAGCGGGGGGAGCTCCTACAATGAGCAGTTCTTC

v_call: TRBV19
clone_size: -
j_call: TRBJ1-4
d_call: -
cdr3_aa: CASSIGGSEGKLFF
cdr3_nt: TGTGCCAGTAGTATTGGAGGGTCGGAGGGAAAACTGTTTTTT

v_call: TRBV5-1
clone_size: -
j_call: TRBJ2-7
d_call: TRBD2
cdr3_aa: CASSFGGAVYEQYF
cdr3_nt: TGCGCCAGCAGCTTCGGGGGGGCGGTTTACGAGCAGTACTTC

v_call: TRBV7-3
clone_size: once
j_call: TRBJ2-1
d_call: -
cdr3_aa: CASSLYPPTISNEQFF
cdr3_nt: TGTGCCAGCAGCTTATACCCCCCTACCATTTCTAATGAGCAGTTCTTC

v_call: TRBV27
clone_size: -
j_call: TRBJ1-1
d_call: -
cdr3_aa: CASSYSVATEAFF
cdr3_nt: TGTGCCAGCAGTTATTCAGTTGCCACTGAAGCTTTCTTT

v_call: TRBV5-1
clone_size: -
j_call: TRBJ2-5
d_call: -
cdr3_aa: CASSRGSETQYF
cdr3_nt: TGCGCCAGCAGCCGAGGTTCCGAGACCCAGTACTTC

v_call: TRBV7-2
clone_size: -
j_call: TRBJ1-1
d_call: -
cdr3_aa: CASSLERYTEAFF
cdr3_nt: TGTGCCAGCAGCTTAGAACGGTACACTGAAGCTTTCTTT